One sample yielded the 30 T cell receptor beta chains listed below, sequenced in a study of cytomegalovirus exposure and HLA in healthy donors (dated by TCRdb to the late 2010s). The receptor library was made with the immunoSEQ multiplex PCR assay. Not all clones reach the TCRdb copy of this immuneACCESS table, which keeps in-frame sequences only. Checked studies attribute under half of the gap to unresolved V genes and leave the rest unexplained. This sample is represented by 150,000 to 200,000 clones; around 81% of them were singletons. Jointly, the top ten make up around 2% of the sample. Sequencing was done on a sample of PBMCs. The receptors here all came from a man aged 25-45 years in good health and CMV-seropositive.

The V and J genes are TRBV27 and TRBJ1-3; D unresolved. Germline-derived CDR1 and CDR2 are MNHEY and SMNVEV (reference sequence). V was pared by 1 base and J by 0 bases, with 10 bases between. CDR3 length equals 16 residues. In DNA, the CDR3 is TGTGCCAGCAGTTTATTTTACCCGAGCTCTGGAAACACCATATATTTT. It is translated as CASSLFYPSSGNTIYF.

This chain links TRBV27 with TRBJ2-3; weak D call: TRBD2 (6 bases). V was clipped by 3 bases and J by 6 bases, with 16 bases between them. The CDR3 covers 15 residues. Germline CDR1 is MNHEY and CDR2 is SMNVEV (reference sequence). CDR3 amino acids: CASSLGTARWDTQYF. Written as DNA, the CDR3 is TGTGCCAGCAGTTTGGGGACTGCTCGTTGGGATACGCAGTATTTT.

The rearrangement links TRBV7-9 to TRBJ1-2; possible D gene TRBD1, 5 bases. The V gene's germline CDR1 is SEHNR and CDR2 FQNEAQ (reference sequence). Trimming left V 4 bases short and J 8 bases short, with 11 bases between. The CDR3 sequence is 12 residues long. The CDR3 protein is CASSSGGGGYTF. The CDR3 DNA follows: TGTGCCAGCAGCTCGGGGGGTGGCGGCTACACCTTC.

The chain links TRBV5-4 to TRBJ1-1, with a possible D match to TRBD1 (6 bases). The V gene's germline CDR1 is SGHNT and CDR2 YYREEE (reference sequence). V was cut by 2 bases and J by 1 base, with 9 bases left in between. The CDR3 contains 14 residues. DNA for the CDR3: TGTGCCAGCAGCTTCCAGGGGAGGAACACTGAAGCTTTCTTT. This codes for CASSFQGRNTEAFF.

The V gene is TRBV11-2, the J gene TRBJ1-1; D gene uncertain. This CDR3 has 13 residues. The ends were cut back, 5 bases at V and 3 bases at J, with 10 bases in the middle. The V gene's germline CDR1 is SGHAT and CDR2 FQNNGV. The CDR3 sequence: CASSVKADTEAFF. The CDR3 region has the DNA TGTGCCAGCAGCGTAAAAGCGGACACTGAAGCTTTCTTT. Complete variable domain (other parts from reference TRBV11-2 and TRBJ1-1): EAGVAQSPRYKIIEKRQSVAFWCNPISGHATLYWYQQILGQGPKLLIQFQNNGVVDDSQLPKDRFSAERLKGVDSTLKIQPAKLEDSAVYLCASSVKADTEAFFGQGTRLTVV.

In DNA form, the CDR3 reads TGTGCCAGCAGCTTGCGTCACAATGAGCAGTTCTTC. Protein product: CASSLRHNEQFF. The rearrangement uses TRBV5-4 and TRBJ2-1, with D unclear. The CDR3 runs 12 residues. Germline V CDR1 and CDR2: SGHNT, YYREEE (reference sequence). The V and J ends lost 1 base and 5 bases respectively, with 4 bases between them.

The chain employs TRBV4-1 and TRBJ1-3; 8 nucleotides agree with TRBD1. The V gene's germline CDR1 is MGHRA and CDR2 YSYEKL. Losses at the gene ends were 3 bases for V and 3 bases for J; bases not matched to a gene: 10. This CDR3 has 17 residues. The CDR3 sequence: CASSQGRGQGVGNTIYF. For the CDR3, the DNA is TGCGCCAGCAGCCAGGGGAGAGGACAGGGAGTTGGAAACACCATATATTTT.

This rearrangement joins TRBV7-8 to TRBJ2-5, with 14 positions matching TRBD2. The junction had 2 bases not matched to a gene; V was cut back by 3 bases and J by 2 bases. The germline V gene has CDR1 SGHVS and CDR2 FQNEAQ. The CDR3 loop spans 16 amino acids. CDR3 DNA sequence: TGTGCCAGCAGCTTGGGACTAGCGGGAGTACAAGAGACCCAGTACTTC. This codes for CASSLGLAGVQETQYF.

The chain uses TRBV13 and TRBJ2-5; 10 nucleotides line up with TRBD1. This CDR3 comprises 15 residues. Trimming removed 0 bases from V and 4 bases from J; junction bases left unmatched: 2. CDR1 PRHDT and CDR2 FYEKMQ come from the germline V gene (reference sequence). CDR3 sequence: CASSLGTGGIETQYF. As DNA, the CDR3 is TGTGCCAGCAGCTTAGGGACAGGGGGCATAGAGACCCAGTACTTC.

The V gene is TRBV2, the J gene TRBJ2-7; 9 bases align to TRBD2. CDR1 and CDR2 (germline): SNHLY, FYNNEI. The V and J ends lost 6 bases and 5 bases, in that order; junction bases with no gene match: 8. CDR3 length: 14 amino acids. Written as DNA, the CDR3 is TGTGCCAGCAGGTCCGGGACTAGCAAGAACGAGCAGTACTTC. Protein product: CASRSGTSKNEQYF. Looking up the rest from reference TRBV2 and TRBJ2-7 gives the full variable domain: EPEVTQTPSHQVTQMGQEVILRCVPISNHLYFYWYRQILGQKVEFLVSFYNNEISEKSEIFDDQFSVERPDGSNFTLKIRSTKLEDSAMYFCASRSGTSKNEQYFGPGTRLTVT.

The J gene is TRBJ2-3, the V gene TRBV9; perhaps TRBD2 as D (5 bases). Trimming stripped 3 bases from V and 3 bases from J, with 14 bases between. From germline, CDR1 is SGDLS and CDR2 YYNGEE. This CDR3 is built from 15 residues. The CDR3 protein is CASSGDGVLTDTQYF. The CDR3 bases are TGTGCCAGCAGCGGCGACGGGGTATTGACAGATACGCAGTATTTT.

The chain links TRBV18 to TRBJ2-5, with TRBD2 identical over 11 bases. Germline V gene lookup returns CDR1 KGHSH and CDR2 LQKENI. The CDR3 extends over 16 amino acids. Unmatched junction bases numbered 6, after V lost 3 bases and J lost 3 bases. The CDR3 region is CASSPLAGGPEETQYF. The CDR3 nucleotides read TGTGCCAGCTCACCTCTAGCGGGGGGCCCAGAAGAGACCCAGTACTTC. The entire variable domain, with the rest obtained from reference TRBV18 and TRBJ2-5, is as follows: NAGVMQNPRHLVRRRGQEARLRCSPMKGHSHVYWYRQLPEEGLKFMVYLQKENIIDESGMPKERFSAEFPKEGPSILRIQQVVRGDSAAYFCASSPLAGGPEETQYFGPGTRLLVL.

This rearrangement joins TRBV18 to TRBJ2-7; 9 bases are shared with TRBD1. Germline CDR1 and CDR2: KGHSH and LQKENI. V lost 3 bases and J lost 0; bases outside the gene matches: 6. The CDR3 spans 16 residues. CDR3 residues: CASSPPGQGPSYEQYF. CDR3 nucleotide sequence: TGTGCCAGCTCACCGCCCGGACAGGGGCCCTCCTACGAGCAGTACTTC.

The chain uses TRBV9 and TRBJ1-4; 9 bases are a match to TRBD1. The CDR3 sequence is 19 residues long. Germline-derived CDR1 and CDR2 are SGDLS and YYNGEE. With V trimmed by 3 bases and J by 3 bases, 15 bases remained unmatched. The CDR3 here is CASSGSPKDRGRSNEKLFF. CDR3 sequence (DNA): TGTGCCAGCAGCGGCTCTCCAAAGGACAGGGGTCGATCTAATGAAAAACTGTTTTTT.

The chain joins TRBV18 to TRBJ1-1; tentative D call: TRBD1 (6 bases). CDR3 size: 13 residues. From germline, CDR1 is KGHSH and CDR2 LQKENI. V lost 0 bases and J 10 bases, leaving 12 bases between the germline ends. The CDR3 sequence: CASSPPGGRVAFF. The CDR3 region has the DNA TGTGCCAGCTCACCACCGGGGGGGCGAGTAGCTTTCTTT.

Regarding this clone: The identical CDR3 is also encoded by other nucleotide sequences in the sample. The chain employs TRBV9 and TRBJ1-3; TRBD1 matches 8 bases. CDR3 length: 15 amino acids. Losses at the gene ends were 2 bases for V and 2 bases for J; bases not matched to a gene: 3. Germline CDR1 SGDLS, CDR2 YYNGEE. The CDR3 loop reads CASSVEQGAGNTIYF. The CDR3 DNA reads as TGTGCCAGCAGCGTTGAACAGGGGGCTGGAAACACCATATATTTT.

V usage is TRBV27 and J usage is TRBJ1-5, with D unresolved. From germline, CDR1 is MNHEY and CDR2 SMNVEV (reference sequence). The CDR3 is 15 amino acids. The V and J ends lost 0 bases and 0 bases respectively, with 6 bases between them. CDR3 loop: CASSLSVGSNQPQHF. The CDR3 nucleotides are TGTGCCAGCAGTTTATCGGTCGGTAGCAATCAGCCCCAGCATTTT.

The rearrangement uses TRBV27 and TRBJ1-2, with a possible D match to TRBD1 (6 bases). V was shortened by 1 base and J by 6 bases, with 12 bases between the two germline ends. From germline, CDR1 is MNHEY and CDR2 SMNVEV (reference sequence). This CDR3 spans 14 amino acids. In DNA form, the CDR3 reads TGTGCCAGCAGTTTATGGGGGCCCGGGAATGGCTACACCTTC. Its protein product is CASSLWGPGNGYTF.

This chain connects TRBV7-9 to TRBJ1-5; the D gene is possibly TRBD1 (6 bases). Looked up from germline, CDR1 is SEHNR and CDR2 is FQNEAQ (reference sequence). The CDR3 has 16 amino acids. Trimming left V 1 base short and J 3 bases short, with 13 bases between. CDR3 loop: CASSLGTGRLNQPQHF. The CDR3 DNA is TGTGCCAGCAGCTTAGGAACAGGGAGACTCAATCAGCCCCAGCATTTT. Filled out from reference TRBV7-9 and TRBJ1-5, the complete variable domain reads DTGVSQNPRHKITKRGQNVTFRCDPISEHNRLYWYRQTLGQGPEFLTYFQNEAQLEKSRLLSDRFSAERPKGSFSTLEIQRTEQGDSAMYLCASSLGTGRLNQPQHFGDGTRLSIL.

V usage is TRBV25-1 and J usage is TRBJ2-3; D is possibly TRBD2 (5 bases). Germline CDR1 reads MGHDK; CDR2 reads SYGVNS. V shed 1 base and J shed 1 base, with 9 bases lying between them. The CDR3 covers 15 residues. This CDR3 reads CASSELGSGTDTQYF. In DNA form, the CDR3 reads TGTGCCAGCAGTGAATTAGGGAGTGGCACAGATACGCAGTATTTT.

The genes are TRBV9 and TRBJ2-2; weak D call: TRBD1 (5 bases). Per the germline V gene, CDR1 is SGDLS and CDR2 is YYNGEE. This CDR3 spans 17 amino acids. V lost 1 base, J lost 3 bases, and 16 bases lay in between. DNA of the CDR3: TGTGCCAGCAGCGTAATCCCAGACAGTTTGTACACCGGGGAGCTGTTTTTT. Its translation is CASSVIPDSLYTGELFF.

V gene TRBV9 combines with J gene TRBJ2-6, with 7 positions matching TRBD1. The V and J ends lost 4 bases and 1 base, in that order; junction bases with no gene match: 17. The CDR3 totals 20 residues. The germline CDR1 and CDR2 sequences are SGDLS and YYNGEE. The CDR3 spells CASSYTPRDRVLSGANVLTF. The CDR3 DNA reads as TGTGCCAGCAGCTATACGCCCCGGGACAGAGTTCTTTCTGGGGCCAACGTCCTGACTTTC.

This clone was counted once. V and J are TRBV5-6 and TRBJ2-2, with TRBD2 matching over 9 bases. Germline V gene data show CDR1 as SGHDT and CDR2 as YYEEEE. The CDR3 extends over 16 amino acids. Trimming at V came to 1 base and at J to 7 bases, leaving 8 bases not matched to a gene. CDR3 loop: CASSLPRTSAIGELFF. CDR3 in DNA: TGTGCCAGCAGCTTGCCCCGGACTAGCGCGATCGGGGAGCTGTTTTTT.

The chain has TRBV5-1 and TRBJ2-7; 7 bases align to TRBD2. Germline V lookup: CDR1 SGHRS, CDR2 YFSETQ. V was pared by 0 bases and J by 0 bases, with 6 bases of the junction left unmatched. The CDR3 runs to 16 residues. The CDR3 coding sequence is TGCGCCAGCAGCTTGGTAGGGGCGGGGGACTCCTACGAGCAGTACTTC. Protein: CASSLVGAGDSYEQYF.

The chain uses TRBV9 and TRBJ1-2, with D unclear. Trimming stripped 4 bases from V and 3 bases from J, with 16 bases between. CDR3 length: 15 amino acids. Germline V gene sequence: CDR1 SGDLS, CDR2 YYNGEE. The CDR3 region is CASSPHGGMYYGYTF. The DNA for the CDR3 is TGTGCCAGCAGCCCTCACGGCGGGATGTACTATGGCTACACCTTC.

As DNA, the CDR3 is TGTGCCAGCAGCCCCGGACTCTCGTCCTACGAGCAGTACTTC. This gives the protein CASSPGLSSYEQYF. The chain couples TRBV2 to TRBJ2-7; possible D gene TRBD2, 5 bases. Per the germline V gene, CDR1 is SNHLY and CDR2 is FYNNEI. This CDR3 comprises 14 residues. V lost 6 bases to trimming and J lost 1 base, with 13 bases between them.

The CDR3 region is CASSPTPPGGSSGNTIYF. The DNA for the CDR3 is TGTGCCAGCTCACCAACTCCCCCGGGGGGGAGCTCTGGAAACACCATATATTTT. The chain carries TRBV18 and TRBJ1-3; maybe TRBD1 (5 bases). The CDR3 covers 18 residues. Germline CDR1 KGHSH, CDR2 LQKENI. V was shortened by 2 bases and J by 0 bases, with 17 bases between the two germline ends.

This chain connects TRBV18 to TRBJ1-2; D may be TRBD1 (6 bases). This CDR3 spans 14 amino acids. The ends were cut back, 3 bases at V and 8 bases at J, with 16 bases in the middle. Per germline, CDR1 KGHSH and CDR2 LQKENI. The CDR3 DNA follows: TGTGCCAGCTCACCGGATCAGGGGCGAGGGGGCTACACCTTC. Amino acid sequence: CASSPDQGRGGYTF.

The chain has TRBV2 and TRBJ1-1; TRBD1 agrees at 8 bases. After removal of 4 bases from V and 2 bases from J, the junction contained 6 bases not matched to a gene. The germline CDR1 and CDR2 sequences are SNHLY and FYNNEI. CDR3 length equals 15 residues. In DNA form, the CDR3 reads TGTGCCAGCAGTGTCAGGGGGCGCGTAAACACTGAAGCTTTCTTT. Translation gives CASSVRGRVNTEAFF.

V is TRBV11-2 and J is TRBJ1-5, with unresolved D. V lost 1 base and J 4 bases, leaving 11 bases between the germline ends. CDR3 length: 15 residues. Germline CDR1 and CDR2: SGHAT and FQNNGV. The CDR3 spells CASSLVPGLNQPQHF. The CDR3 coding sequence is TGTGCCAGCAGCTTAGTACCGGGATTAAATCAGCCCCAGCATTTT.